Listed below are T cell receptor beta chains from one sample, sequenced in a study of human T cells and chemical hapten exposure. One entry per CDR3 protein results from TCRdb running MiXCR on the RACE reads. There are about 40,000 distinct CDR3 sequences in the sample; less than 3.5% occur only once, and approximately 6.7% lies in the top ten. This specimen consisted of whole blood, obtained in connection with sensitization to the hapten diphenylcyclopropenone (DPC). These receptors came from a man aged 35-49 years with alopecia areata. Some clones in this sample may be carry-over from other donors' samples. CDR3s include the opening cysteine and the closing phenylalanine or tryptophan. Part of the rows lack a size; the others show once, few, many or a class for expanded clones.

TRBV4-1	TRBJ1-5	many	CASSPRTGDRQPQHF
TRBV12-3/TRBV12-4	TRBJ1-5	few	CASKQTGDQPQHF
TRBV6-2/TRBV6-3	TRBJ2-7	many	CASKTSGSYEQYF
TRBV21-1	TRBJ1-1	many	CASRLLNQNTEAFF
TRBV7-9	TRBJ1-5	many	CASSLERQGDRPQHF
TRBV15	TRBJ2-7	NA	CATSSFKGTSNEQYF
TRBV5-1	TRBJ2-5	many	CASRTSGQETQYF
TRBV18	TRBJ2-1	NA	CASSPSAGGIYNEQFF
TRBV12-3/TRBV12-4	TRBJ2-3	many	CASSRRRDRAGTDTQYF
TRBV12-3/TRBV12-4	TRBJ1-1	many	CASSLATGTEAFF
TRBV4-2	TRBJ2-7	many	CASSQGQGTYEQYF
TRBV20-1	TRBJ1-3	many	CSAGPAASGNTIYF
TRBV2	TRBJ1-4	many	CASSGAGTPNEKLFF
TRBV29-1	TRBJ2-3	many	CSVDRATDTQYF
TRBV7-9	TRBJ2-7	NA	CASSLGTSGYSSYEQYF
TRBV28	TRBJ2-2	few	CASSLYDGTGGNGELFF
TRBV7-2	TRBJ2-1	many	CASSRSRLADNNEQFF
TRBV28	TRBJ2-7	many	CASSLRDSPTYEQYF
TRBV7-9	TRBJ1-5	many	CASSPFPGSNQPQHF
TRBV9	TRBJ1-5	many	CASSPGTGRNQPQHF
TRBV12-3/TRBV12-4	TRBJ2-2	NA	CASSLALGRGQGAAGELFF
TRBV5-1	TRBJ2-3	NA	CASSFSAGGSADTQYF
TRBV4-3	TRBJ2-3	many	CASSQDKEGTDTQYF
TRBV20-1	TRBJ1-5	many	CSAYRENQPQHF
TRBV6-6	TRBJ1-5	many	CASSLGRGNQPQHF
TRBV7-2	TRBJ1-2	many	CASSSGGDRGLLGGYTF